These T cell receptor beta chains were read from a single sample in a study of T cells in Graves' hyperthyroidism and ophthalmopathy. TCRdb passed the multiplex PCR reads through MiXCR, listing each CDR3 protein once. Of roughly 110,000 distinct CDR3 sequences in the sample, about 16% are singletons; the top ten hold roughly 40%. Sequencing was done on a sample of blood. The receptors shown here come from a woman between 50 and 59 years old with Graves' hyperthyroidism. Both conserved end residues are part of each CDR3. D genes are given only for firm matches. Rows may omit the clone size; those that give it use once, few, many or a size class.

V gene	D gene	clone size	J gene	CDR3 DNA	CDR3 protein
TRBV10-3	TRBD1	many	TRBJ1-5	TGTGCCATCAGTGACTCCATCCGACAGGGCAGTCAGCCCCAGCATTTT	CAISDSIRQGSQPQHF
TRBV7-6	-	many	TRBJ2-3	TGTGCCAGCAGCTTATTCAGGTCAAGGAGCACAGATACGCAGTATTTT	CASSLFRSRSTDTQYF
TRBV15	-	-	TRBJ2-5	TGCGCCACCAGCAGAGTTTCGGGGAGAGAGACCCAGTACTTC	CATSRVSGRETQYF
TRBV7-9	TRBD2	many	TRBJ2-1	TGTGCCAGCAGCCCGACTAGCGAAGACTACAATGAGCAGTTCTTC	CASSPTSEDYNEQFF
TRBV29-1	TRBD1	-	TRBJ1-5	TGCAGCGTCGGACAGGGCAATCAGCCCCAGCATTTT	CSVGQGNQPQHF
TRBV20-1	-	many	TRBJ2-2	TGCAGTGCTAGAGGAGGAACGAACACCGGGGAGCTGTTTTTT	CSARGGTNTGELFF
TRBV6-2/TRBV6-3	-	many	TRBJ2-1	TGTGCCAGCAGTTACGCCATATCGCCCTACTCCTACAATGAGCAGTTCTTC	CASSYAISPYSYNEQFF
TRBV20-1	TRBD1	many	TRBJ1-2	TGCAGTGCTAGAGATACACAGGGGAACTATGGCTACACCTTC	CSARDTQGNYGYTF
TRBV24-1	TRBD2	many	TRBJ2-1	TGTGCCACCAGTGCCCCGACTAGCGGCGCCTACAATGAGCAGTTCTTC	CATSAPTSGAYNEQFF
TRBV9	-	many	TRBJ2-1	TGTGCCAGCAGCTCCACCCTTGGGGAAACCTACAATGAGCAGTTCTTC	CASSSTLGETYNEQFF
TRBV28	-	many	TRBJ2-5	TGTGCCAGCCGAGGAGCGGTTGAGACCCAGTACTTC	CASRGAVETQYF
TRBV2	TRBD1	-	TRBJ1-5	TGTGCCAGCAGCGGGGACAGGGGGTTACAGCCCCAGCATTTT	CASSGDRGLQPQHF
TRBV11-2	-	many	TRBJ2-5	TGTGCCAGCAGCTTAGGACTAAAAGAGACCCAGTACTTC	CASSLGLKETQYF
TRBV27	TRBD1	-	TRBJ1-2	TGTGCCAGCAGTCCATATACCCCCGGACAGGGAGGCTATGGCTACACCTTC	CASSPYTPGQGGYGYTF
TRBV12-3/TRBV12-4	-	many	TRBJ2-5	TGTGCCAGCAGTTTCCCAGCTCGGGAGACCCAGTACTTC	CASSFPARETQYF
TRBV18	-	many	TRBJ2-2	TGTGCCAGCTCAGTCGGAACCGGGGAGCTGTTTTTT	CASSVGTGELFF
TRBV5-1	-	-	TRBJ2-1	TGCGCCAGCAGCTTACAGGGCCTTAGCAATGAGCAGTTCTTC	CASSLQGLSNEQFF
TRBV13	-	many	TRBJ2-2	TGTGCCAGCAGCTCAGGACTTTCGGTCGACACCGGGGAGCTGTTTTTT	CASSSGLSVDTGELFF
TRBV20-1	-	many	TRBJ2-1	TGCAGTGCTAGAGATAGGCGCGGGCCGTACTCCTACAATGAGCAGTTCTTC	CSARDRRGPYSYNEQFF
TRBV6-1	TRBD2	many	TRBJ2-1	TGTGCCAGCAACGTGGGACTAGCGGGAAGGGATGAGCAGTTCTTC	CASNVGLAGRDEQFF
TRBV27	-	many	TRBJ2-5	TGTGCCAGCAGTCCGCAGGGTCGGTTGTTGGAGACCCAGTACTTC	CASSPQGRLLETQYF
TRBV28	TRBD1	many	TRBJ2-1	TGTGCCAGCATAGGGGGCGGGCGATACAATGAGCAGTTCTTC	CASIGGGRYNEQFF
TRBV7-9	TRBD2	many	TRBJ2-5	TGTGCCAGCAGCTTCGGTGGTAGCGGGAGCCGTGAGACCCAGTACTTC	CASSFGGSGSRETQYF
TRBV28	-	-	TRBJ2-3	TGTGCCAACAGTACTGTCACAGATACGCAGTATTTT	CANSTVTDTQYF
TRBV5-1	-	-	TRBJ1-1	TGCGCCAGCAGCTTGGCCGTTTCAGCTGAAGCTTTCTTT	CASSLAVSAEAFF
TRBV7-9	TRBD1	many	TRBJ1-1	TGTGCCAGCAGCTTAGGGTGGACAGGGGCTGGAGGTACTGAAGCTTTCTTT	CASSLGWTGAGGTEAFF
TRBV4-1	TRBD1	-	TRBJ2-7	TGCGCCAGCAGCCGACCCCCGGGACAGGGATCCTACGAGCAGTACTTC	CASSRPPGQGSYEQYF
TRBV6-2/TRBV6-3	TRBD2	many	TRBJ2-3	TGTGCCAGCAGTTCTAGCGACCGGGGTAGCGGGAAATACACAGATACGCAGTATTTT	CASSSSDRGSGKYTDTQYF
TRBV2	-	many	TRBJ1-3	TGTGCCAGCAGTGACTCCAGGGCTGGAAACACCATATATTTT	CASSDSRAGNTIYF
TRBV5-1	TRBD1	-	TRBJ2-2	TGCGCCAGCAGCCTCGGGGACAGATACGCCGGGGAGCTGTTTTTT	CASSLGDRYAGELFF
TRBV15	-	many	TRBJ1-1	TGTGCCACCAGCAGAGATGCCAGGGGTGGTACTGAAGCTTTCTTT	CATSRDARGGTEAFF
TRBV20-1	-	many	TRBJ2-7	TGCAGTGCTAGAGATCGGAGGGTATTGGGGTACGAGCAGTACTTC	CSARDRRVLGYEQYF
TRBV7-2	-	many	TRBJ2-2	TGTGCCAGCAACTCGAACGAACCACCCCGGGAGCTGTTTTTT	CASNSNEPPRELFF
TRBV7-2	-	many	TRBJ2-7	TGTGCCAGCAGCTTAGATTCCTCTGGTAGCTACGAGCAGTACTTC	CASSLDSSGSYEQYF
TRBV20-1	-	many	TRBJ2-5	TGCAGTGCTAGATTTCTAGGCTCAGGGGAGACAGAGACCCAGTACTTC	CSARFLGSGETETQYF
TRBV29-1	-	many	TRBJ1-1	TGCAGCGTAGTCCGGGACACCGAGTCCACTGAAGCTTTCTTT	CSVVRDTESTEAFF
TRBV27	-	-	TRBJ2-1	TGTGCCAGCACCCGTGTCGGGGGGCACTACAATGAGCAGTTCTTC	CASTRVGGHYNEQFF
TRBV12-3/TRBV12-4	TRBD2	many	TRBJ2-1	TGTGCCAGCAGTTCCGGGACTAGCGGGAGTCGGCGTGTCGATGAGCAGTTCTTC	CASSSGTSGSRRVDEQFF
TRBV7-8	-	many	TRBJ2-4	TGTGCCAGCCTGCCCCTTTACATTCAGTACTTC	CASLPLYIQYF
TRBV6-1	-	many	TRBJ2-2	TGTGCCAGCACGGGTGGGCGGTACACCGGGGAGCTGTTTTTT	CASTGGRYTGELFF
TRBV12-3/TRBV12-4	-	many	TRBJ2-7	TGTGCCAGCGGCTTGGGAGTCGACGAGCAGTACTTC	CASGLGVDEQYF
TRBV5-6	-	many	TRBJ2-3	TGTGCCAGCAGCTTGGTAGCGGCCCACACAGATACGCAGTATTTT	CASSLVAAHTDTQYF
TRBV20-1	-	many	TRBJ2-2	TGCAGTGCTAGAGATACGGTAGCGGCGAACACCGGGGAGCTGTTTTTT	CSARDTVAANTGELFF
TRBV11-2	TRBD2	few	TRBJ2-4	TGTGCCAGCAGGTCTAGCGGGAGATGGAACATTCAGTACTTC	CASRSSGRWNIQYF
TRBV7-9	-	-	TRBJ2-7	TGTGCCAGCAGCTCCCTACGTGGGGGTGGCCTCTACGAGCAGTACTTC	CASSSLRGGGLYEQYF
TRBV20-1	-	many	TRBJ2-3	TGCAGTGTCCGCCCCGGGGCGGACACAGATACGCAGTATTTT	CSVRPGADTDTQYF